One sample yielded the 22 T cell receptor beta chains listed below, sequenced in a study of breast tumors, draining lymph nodes, adjacent tissues. TCRdb used MiXCR to reprocess the multiplex PCR reads, holding one entry per CDR3 protein. The data contain approximately 190,000 distinct CDR3 sequences, around 33% of them singletons. Axillary draining lymph nodes of breast cancer patients supplied the node samples. The sequenced sample consisted of axillary lymph node tissue. Source of these receptors: a female donor with breast cancer. Some clones in this sample may be carry-over from other donors' samples.

Regarding this clonotype: Germline and junction disagree at one end, which may indicate a read error. The J gene is TRBJ1-6, the V gene TRBV7-3; unclear D gene. The germline gives CDR1 SGHTA, CDR2 FQGTGA. CDR3 length: 15 amino acids. The CDR3 loop reads CASSANNSPISPLHF. The CDR3 nucleotides read TGTGCCAGCAGCGCTAATAACAGCCCTATTTCACCCCTCCACTTC.

Many counts were recorded for this clonotype. The J gene is TRBJ2-1, the V gene TRBV11-2, with a weak D call TRBD2 (7 bases). This CDR3 region has 16 residues. Germline V gives CDR1 SGHAT, CDR2 FQNNGV. V was trimmed by 5 bases and J by 1 base, leaving 15 bases between them. The CDR3 is CASSRGGAVSYNEQFF. The CDR3 nucleotides are TGTGCCAGCAGCCGAGGGGGGGCCGTTTCCTACAATGAGCAGTTCTTC.

The V and J genes are TRBV29-1 and TRBJ2-3; 13 bases are a match to TRBD2. This CDR3 contains 18 residues. V lost 7 bases and J lost 2; bases outside the gene matches: 15. Per the germline V gene, CDR1 is SQVTM and CDR2 is ANQGSEA. CDR3 coding DNA: TGCAGCGGGCCGGGTCCATCGGGACTAGCGGGACCCACAGATACGCAGTATTTT. As protein: CSGPGPSGLAGPTDTQYF.

This clonotype showed up many times. The V and J genes are TRBV30 and TRBJ2-1; 10 bases are a match to TRBD2. This CDR3 contains 14 residues. Germline trimming cut 2 bases from V and 7 bases from J; bases unmatched to any gene: 5. Germline values: CDR1 GTSNPN, CDR2 SVGIG (reference sequence). This chain's CDR3 is CAWSLTSGKNEQFF. In DNA, the CDR3 is TGTGCCTGGAGTCTTACTAGCGGGAAGAATGAGCAGTTCTTC.

V is TRBV7-9 and J is TRBJ1-5, with no clear D. Germline CDR1 SEHNR, CDR2 FQNEAQ (reference sequence). V was clipped by 6 bases and J by 0 bases, with 15 bases between them. The CDR3 contains 16 residues. The CDR3 DNA reads TGTGCCAGCAGTGCTAGCCGCAGCGGTAGCAATCAGCCCCAGCATTTT. Translated: CASSASRSGSNQPQHF.

This clonotype was counted between two and nine times. Possible read error: a much larger clone is one base away. The rearrangement uses TRBV6-1 and TRBJ1-2; no firm D call. The CDR3 loop spans 11 amino acids. Germline V CDR1 and CDR2: MNHNS, SASEGT. Trimming pared 5 bases from V and 6 bases from J, leaving 7 bases between. The CDR3 sequence is CASSQRDGYTF. CDR3 bases: TGTGCCAGCAGTCAAAGGGATGGCTACACCTTC.

This clonotype was recorded at least ten times. The V call is TRBV5-1, the J call TRBJ2-2; the D call may be TRBD1 or TRBD2 (5 bases each). The germline V gene encodes CDR1 SGHRS and CDR2 YFSETQ. The CDR3 is made up of 15 amino acids. V shed 2 bases and J shed 6 bases, with 14 bases lying between them. CDR3 DNA: TGCGCCAGCAGCTTAGGGGCTATGGAGGCCGGGGAGCTGTTTTTT. Encoded protein: CASSLGAMEAGELFF.

This clonotype appeared many times. This rearrangement joins TRBV4-3 to TRBJ2-5; weak D call: TRBD1 (6 bases). CDR1 is LGHNA, CDR2 YSLEER, per germline. The ends were cut back, 1 base at V and 4 bases at J, with 19 bases in the middle. CDR3 length: 17 residues. In nucleotides, the CDR3 is TGCGCCAGCAGCCAAGGCCCCCAGGGGAAGGCGGGAGAGACCCAGTACTTC. Protein product: CASSQGPQGKAGETQYF.

This clonotype showed up many times. This chain connects TRBV7-2 to TRBJ2-5; the match to TRBD2 covers 15 bases. CDR3 length: 18 residues. Germline CDR1 is SGHTA and CDR2 is FQGNSA. V trimming: 5 bases; J trimming: 1 base; junction bases outside the gene matches: 8. CDR3 sequence reads: CASSPGLAGGGGQETQYF. The CDR3 nucleotides are TGTGCCAGCAGCCCTGGACTAGCGGGAGGGGGAGGCCAAGAGACCCAGTACTTC.

This clonotype has a handful of counts. Possible read error: a much larger clone is one base away. The J gene is TRBJ2-5, the V gene TRBV20-1; 7 bases align to TRBD2. V lost 1 base, J lost 7 bases, and 9 bases stayed unmatched. Germline V gene lookup returns CDR1 DFQATT and CDR2 SNEGSKA (reference sequence). The CDR3 totals 14 residues. CDR3 in DNA: TGCAGTGCTAGAGGCGGTCTGGGGAGGGCGACCCAGTACTTC. Amino acid sequence: CSARGGLGRATQYF.

This clonotype occurred many times. V usage is TRBV7-2 and J usage is TRBJ1-2; a weak D match, TRBD1 (6 bases). Germline V gives CDR1 SGHTA, CDR2 FQGNSA. The CDR3 covers 14 residues. V lost 5 bases and J 6 bases, leaving 16 bases between the germline ends. CDR3 DNA: TGTGCCAGCAGCCCCCTGGGGGGGGCGCATGGCTACACCTTC. Its translation: CASSPLGGAHGYTF.

V is TRBV7-9 and J is TRBJ2-2, with 8 bases lining up with TRBD2. V gave up 1 base and J gave up 5 bases; unmatched junction bases: 15. From germline, CDR1 is SEHNR and CDR2 FQNEAQ (reference sequence). This CDR3 is built from 19 residues. Written as DNA, the CDR3 is TGTGCCAGCAGCTTAGGGCGACTGAGCGGGAGCTTTGGGACCGGGGAGCTGTTTTTT. This codes for CASSLGRLSGSFGTGELFF.

This clonotype has a handful of counts. This chain connects TRBV19 to TRBJ1-1, with D uncertain. CDR3 length: 15 amino acids. Germline V CDR1 and CDR2: LNHDA, SQIVND (reference sequence). The germline V and J ends were trimmed by 6 bases and 0 bases, with 14 bases remaining between them. The CDR3, as DNA: TGTGCCAGTAGAAGTCTTTCCTTTATGAACACTGAAGCTTTCTTT. It translates to CASRSLSFMNTEAFF.

This clonotype was found many times. This sequence joins TRBV20-1 and TRBJ2-7; TRBD2 agrees at 9 bases. This CDR3 contains 13 residues. Germline values: CDR1 DFQATT, CDR2 SNEGSKA (reference sequence). With 3 bases clipped from V and 9 bases from J, the junction kept 9 bases outside the gene matches. As DNA, the CDR3 is TGCAGTGCTAGGAGCGGGAGGTCGCCTGGGCAGTACTTC. Residues: CSARSGRSPGQYF.

This clonotype was observed many times. V is TRBV20-1 and J is TRBJ2-7, with 9 bases lining up with TRBD2. This CDR3 is built from 14 residues. Germline V gene data show CDR1 as DFQATT and CDR2 as SNEGSKA (reference sequence). V shed 0 bases and J 8 bases; nucleotides not matched to a gene: 8. The CDR3 nucleotides read TGCAGTGCTAGAGATCAGGCTAGCGGGGACCAGCAGTACTTC. Translating it yields CSARDQASGDQQYF.

This rearrangement joins TRBV7-6 to TRBJ2-2, with 11 bases identical to TRBD1. The CDR3 runs to 15 residues. After removal of 4 bases from V and 6 bases from J, the junction contained 4 bases not matched to a gene. Germline V gene data show CDR1 as SGHVS and CDR2 as FNYEAQ. CDR3 in amino acids: CASSSMGQGAGELFF. The CDR3 region has the DNA TGTGCCAGCAGCTCGATGGGACAGGGGGCCGGGGAGCTGTTTTTT.

V usage is TRBV2 and J usage is TRBJ2-5; 8 nucleotides align to TRBD2. This CDR3 has 15 residues. CDR1 and CDR2 from the germline V gene are SNHLY and FYNNEI. Trimming cost V 6 bases and J 2 bases; bases outside gene matches: 8. CDR3 nucleotide sequence: TGTGCCAGCAGCTGGTCGGGGGGGGGACAAGAGACCCAGTACTTC. Residues: CASSWSGGGQETQYF.

About this clonotype itself: One end of the junction does not line up with germline, which may come from a read error. The rearrangement joins TRBV20-1 to TRBJ2-7; 9 nucleotides line up with TRBD1. The CDR3 totals 15 residues. From germline, CDR1 is DFQATT and CDR2 SNEGSKA (reference sequence). CDR3 protein: CSALLTGTGLYEQYF. The CDR3 coding sequence is TGTAGTGCCTTACTAACCGGGACAGGGCTCTACGAGCAGTACTTC.

This clonotype was seen many times. Written as DNA, the CDR3 is TGTGCCAGCAGCGTAGGGCAGGGAGTAGGCTATGGCTACACCTTC. Its translation: CASSVGQGVGYGYTF. The J gene is TRBJ1-2, the V gene TRBV9; weak D call: TRBD1 (5 bases). Trimming took 0 bases from V and 4 from J, leaving 13 bases between them. The germline V gene encodes CDR1 SGDLS and CDR2 YYNGEE. The CDR3 sequence is 15 residues long.

This clonotype was counted ten times or more. V and J are TRBV5-5 and TRBJ2-7, with D possibly TRBD1 on 6 matching bases. Germline assignment: CDR1 SGHKS and CDR2 YYEKEE (reference sequence). The CDR3 runs to 13 residues. The V end was cut by 5 bases, the J end by 3 bases, with 12 bases between. CDR3 loop: CASSRTVLYEQYF. Here the CDR3 DNA reads TGTGCCAGCAGTAGGACAGTCCTCTACGAGCAGTACTTC.

J is TRBJ2-1 and V is TRBV7-2; TRBD2 is a possible D gene (6 bases). Germline-derived CDR1 and CDR2 are SGHTA and FQGNSA. V was clipped by 3 bases and J by 7 bases, with 16 bases between them. The CDR3 sequence is 15 residues long. As DNA, the CDR3 is TGTGCCAGCAGCTTCGGCGGGACCCGTACTAATGAGCAGTTCTTC. Protein product: CASSFGGTRTNEQFF.

V and J are TRBV20-1 and TRBJ2-3; either TRBD1 or TRBD2 may fit D (7 bases each). Trimming stripped 8 bases from V and 4 bases from J, with 13 bases between. The CDR3 runs 12 residues. In germline, CDR1 is DFQATT, CDR2 SNEGSKA (reference sequence). CDR3 protein: CSPQGGSDTQYF. The DNA of the CDR3 is TGCAGTCCCCAGGGGGGGTCAGATACGCAGTATTTT.